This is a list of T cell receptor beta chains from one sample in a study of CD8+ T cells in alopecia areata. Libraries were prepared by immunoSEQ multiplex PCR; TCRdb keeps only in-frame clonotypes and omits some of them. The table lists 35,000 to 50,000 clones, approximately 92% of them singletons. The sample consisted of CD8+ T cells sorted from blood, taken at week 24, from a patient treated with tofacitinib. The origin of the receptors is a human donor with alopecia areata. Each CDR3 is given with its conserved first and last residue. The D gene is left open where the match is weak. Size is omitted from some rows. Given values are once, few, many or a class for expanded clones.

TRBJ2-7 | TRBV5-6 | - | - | TGTGCCAGCAGCTTGTCCGGAGCCTACGAGCAGTACTTC | CASSLSGAYEQYF
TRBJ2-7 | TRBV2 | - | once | TGTGCCAGCAGTGAAGAGGTGGACAACGAGCAGTACTTC | CASSEEVDNEQYF
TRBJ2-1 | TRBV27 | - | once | TGTGCCAGCAGTAGGGGAATGAACTACAATGAGCAGTTCTTC | CASSRGMNYNEQFF
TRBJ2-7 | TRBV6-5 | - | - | TGTGCCAGCGGGCCTAGCGAGTCCTACGAGCAGTACTTC | CASGPSESYEQYF
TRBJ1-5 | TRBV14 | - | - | TGTGCCAGCCATGTTGTAGGGCCCCAGCATTTT | CASHVVGPQHF
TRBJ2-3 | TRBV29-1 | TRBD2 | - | TGCAGCGTTGAAGCCTCGGGGGTAGCGGGGGCCGCGGATACGCAGTATTTT | CSVEASGVAGAADTQYF
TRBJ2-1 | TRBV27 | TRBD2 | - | TGTGCCAGCAGTCTTAGCGGGGGCTCCCATTACAATGAGCAGTTCTTC | CASSLSGGSHYNEQFF
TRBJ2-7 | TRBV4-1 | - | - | TGCGCCAGCAGCCAAGGAAGCGAACGGGAGCAGTACTTC | CASSQGSEREQYF
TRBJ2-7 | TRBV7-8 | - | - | TGTGCCAGCAGCTCAATAGGGGTGGGGGCGCTCTACGAGCAGTACTTC | CASSSIGVGALYEQYF
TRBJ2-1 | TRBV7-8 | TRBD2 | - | TGTGCCAGCAGCCCGTGGACTAGCGAAGAGGGCAATGAGCAGTTCTTC | CASSPWTSEEGNEQFF
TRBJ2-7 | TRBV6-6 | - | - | TGTGCCAGCGAGGACAGCTCCTACGAGCAGTACTTC | CASEDSSYEQYF
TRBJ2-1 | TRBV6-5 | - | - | TGTGCCATACGGGTTCGCTCCTACAATGAGCAGTTCTTC | CAIRVRSYNEQFF
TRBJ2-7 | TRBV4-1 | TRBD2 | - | TGCGCCAGCAGCCAAGATCGCGGGGGGCAATACGAGCAGTACTTC | CASSQDRGGQYEQYF
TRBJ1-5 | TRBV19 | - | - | TGTGCCAGTTGTGACAGGAGGGTAGAACAGCCCCAGCATTTT | CASCDRRVEQPQHF
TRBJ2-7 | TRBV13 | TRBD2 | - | TGTGCCAGCAGCTCGCCTAGCGGCTCCTACGAGCAGTACTTC | CASSSPSGSYEQYF
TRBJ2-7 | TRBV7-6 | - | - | TGTGCCAGCAGCTTAGAGGGGGGGGAGGTATACGGTATATACGAGCAGTACTTC | CASSLEGGEVYGIYEQYF
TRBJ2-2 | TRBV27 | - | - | TGTGCCAGCAGTCAAGGGGGTGGGCGGAATGGGGAGCTGTTTTTT | CASSQGGGRNGELFF